This T cell receptor (beta chain) was retrieved from a study of CD8 T cells in Susac syndrome. Random hexamers were used to reverse transcribe 0.5 to 1 ug of RNA. The amplification used immunoSEQ multiplex PCR on TCR beta CDR3; it spanned 54 Vbeta and 13 Jbeta. Using its own MiXCR run on the immunoSEQ multiplex PCR reads, TCRdb lists one record per CDR3 protein. The repertoire consists of a few hundred thousand distinct CDR3 sequences, with about 91% occurring once and the leading ten covering more than 0.06%. The authors sequenced TCR beta from blood CD8+ and CD4+ T cells. Isolation of CD8+ and CD4+ T cells was performed negatively, whereas enrichment of TEMRA cells was done by FACS. Germline CDR1 is SGHTA and CDR2 is FQGTGA. The CDR3 contains 21 residues. V gave up 4 bases and J gave up 0 bases; unmatched junction bases: 17.

Sequencing was performed on CD4+ T cells from PBMCs. This clonotype was obtained from a human donor with multiple sclerosis. The chain uses TRBV7-3 and TRBJ2-1; 11 positions match TRBD2. In nucleotides, the CDR3 is TGTGCCAGCAGCTCCCTCAACTTAGCGGGAGGGATTTCTAGCTCCTACAATGAGCAGTTCTTC. Protein: CASSSLNLAGGISSSYNEQFF.